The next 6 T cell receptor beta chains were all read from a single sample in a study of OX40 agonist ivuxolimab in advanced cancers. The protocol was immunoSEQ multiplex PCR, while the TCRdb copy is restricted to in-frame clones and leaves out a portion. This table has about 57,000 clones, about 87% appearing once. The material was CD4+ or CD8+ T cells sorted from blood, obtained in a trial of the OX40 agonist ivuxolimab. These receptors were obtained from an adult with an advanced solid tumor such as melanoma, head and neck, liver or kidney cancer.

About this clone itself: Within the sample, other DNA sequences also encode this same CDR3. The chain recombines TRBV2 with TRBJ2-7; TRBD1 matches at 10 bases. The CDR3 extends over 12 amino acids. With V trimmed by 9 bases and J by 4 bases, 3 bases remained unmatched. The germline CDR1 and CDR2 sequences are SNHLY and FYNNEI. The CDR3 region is CASRDRGYEQYF. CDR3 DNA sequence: TGTGCCAGTAGGGACAGGGGTTACGAGCAGTACTTC.

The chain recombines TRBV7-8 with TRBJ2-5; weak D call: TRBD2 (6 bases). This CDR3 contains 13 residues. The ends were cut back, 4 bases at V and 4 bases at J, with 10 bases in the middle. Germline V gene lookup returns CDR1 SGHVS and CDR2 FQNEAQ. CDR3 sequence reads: CASSSQEGETQYF. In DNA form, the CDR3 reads TGTGCCAGCAGCTCACAGGAGGGAGAGACCCAGTACTTC.

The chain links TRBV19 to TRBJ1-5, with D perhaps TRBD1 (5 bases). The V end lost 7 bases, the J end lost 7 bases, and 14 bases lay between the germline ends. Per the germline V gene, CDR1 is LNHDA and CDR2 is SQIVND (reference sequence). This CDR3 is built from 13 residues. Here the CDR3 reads CASTDTVPQPQHF. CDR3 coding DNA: TGTGCCAGTACGGACACGGTTCCCCAGCCCCAGCATTTT. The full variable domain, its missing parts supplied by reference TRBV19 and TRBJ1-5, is DGGITQSPKYLFRKEGQNVTLSCEQNLNHDAMYWYRQDPGQGLRLIYYSQIVNDFQKGDIAEGYSVSREKKESFPLTVTSAQKNPTAFYLCASTDTVPQPQHFGDGTRLSIL.

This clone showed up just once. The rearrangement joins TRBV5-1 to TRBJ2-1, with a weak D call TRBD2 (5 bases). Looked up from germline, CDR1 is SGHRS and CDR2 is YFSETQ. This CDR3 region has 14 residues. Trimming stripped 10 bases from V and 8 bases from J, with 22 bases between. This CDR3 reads CASSPPGGLDEQFF. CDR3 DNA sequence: TGCGCCTCATCCCCACCAGGCGGGCTAGATGAGCAGTTCTTC.

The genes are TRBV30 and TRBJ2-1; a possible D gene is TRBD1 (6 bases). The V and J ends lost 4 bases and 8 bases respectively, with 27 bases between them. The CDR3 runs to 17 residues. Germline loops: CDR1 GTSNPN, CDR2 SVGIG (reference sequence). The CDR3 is CAWNVLGYRVLFHEQFF. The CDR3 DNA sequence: TGTGCCTGGAATGTACTCGGATACAGGGTTCTTTTCCATGAGCAGTTCTTC.

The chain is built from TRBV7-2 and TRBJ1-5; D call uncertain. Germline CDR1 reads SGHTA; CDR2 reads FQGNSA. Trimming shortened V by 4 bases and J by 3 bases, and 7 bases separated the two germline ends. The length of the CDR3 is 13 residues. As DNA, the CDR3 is TGTGCCAGCAGCTATGGGGTCAATCAGCCCCAGCATTTT. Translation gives CASSYGVNQPQHF.